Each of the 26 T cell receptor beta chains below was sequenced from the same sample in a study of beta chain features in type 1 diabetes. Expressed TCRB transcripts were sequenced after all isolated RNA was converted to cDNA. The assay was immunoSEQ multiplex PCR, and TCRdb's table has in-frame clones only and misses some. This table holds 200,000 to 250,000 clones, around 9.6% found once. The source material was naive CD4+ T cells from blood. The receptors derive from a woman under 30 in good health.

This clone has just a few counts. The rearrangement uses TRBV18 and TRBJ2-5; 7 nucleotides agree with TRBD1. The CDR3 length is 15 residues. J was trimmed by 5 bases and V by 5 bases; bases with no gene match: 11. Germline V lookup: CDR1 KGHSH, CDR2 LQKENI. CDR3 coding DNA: TGTGCCAGCTCATTACCCGGGACAGCAAAGGAGACCCAGTACTTC. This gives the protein CASSLPGTAKETQYF.

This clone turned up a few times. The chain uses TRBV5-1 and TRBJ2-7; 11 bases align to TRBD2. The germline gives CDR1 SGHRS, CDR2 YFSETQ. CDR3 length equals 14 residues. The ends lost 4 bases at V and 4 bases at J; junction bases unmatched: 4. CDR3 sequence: CASSVTSGVYEQYF. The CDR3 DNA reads TGCGCCAGCAGCGTGACTAGCGGGGTTTACGAGCAGTACTTC.

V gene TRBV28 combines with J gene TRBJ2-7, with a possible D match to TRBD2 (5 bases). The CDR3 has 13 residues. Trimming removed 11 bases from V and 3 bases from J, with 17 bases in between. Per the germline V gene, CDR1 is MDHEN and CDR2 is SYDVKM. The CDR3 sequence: CAQTAEIGYEQYF. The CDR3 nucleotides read TGTGCCCAAACAGCGGAAATAGGCTACGAGCAGTACTTC.

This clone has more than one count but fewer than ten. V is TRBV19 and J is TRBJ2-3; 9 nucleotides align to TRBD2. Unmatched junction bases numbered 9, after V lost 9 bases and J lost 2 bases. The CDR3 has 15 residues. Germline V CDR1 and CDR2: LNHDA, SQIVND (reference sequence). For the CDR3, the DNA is TGTGCCAGCGCAGGGCTAGCGGGGATCACAGATACGCAGTATTTT. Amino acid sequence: CASAGLAGITDTQYF.

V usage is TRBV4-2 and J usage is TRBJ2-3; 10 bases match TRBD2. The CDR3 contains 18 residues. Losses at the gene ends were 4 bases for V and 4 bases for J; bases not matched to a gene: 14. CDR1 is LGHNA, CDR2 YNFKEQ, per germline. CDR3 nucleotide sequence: TGTGCCAGCAGCCGGACGGGAGGTAGCGGGGGGCAGTCAGATACGCAGTATTTT. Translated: CASSRTGGSGGQSDTQYF.

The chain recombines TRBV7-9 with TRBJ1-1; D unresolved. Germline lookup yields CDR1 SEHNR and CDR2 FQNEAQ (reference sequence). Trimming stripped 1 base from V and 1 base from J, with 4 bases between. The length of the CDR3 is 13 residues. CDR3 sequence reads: CASSLEANTEAFF. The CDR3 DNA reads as TGTGCCAGCAGCTTAGAAGCGAACACTGAAGCTTTCTTT.

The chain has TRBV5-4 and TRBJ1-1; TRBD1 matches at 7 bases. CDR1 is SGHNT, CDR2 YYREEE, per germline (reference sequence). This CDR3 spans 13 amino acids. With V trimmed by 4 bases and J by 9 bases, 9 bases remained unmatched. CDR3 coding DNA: TGTGCCAGCAGCGTCGGACAGGAGAGGAAAGCTTTCTTT. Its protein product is CASSVGQERKAFF.

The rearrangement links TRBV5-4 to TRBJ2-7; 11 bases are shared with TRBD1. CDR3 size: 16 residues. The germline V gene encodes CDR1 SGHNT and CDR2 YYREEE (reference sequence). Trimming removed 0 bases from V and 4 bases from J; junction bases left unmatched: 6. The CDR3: CASSLATGTGGYEQYF. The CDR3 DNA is TGTGCCAGCAGCTTGGCAACCGGGACAGGGGGATACGAGCAGTACTTC.

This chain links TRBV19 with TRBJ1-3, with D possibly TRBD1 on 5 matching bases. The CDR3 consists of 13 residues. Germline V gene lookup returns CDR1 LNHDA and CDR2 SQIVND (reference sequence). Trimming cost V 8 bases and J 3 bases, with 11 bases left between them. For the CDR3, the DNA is TGTGCCAGTGGCGGAACAGGTGGAAACACCATATATTTT. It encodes CASGGTGGNTIYF.

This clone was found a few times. The CDR3 bases are TGCAGCCCCATTGATGGGGGCGACTATGGCTACACCTTC. Its translation: CSPIDGGDYGYTF. The chain employs TRBV29-1 and TRBJ1-2; perhaps TRBD1 as D (6 bases). CDR3 size: 13 residues. The V gene's germline CDR1 is SQVTM and CDR2 ANQGSEA. V lost 8 bases to trimming and J lost 3 bases, with 16 bases between them.

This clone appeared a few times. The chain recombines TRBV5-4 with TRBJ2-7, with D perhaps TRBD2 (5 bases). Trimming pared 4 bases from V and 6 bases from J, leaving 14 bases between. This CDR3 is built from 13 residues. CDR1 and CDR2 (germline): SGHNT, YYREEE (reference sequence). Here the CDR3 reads CASSKQDSLEQYF. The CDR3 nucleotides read TGTGCCAGCAGCAAGCAGGACTCCCTCGAGCAGTACTTC.

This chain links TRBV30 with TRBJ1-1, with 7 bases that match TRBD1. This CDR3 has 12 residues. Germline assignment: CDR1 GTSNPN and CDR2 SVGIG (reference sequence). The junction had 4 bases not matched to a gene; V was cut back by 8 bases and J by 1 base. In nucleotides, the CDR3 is TGTGCCGGACGGACAGGGAACACTGAAGCTTTCTTT. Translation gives CAGRTGNTEAFF.

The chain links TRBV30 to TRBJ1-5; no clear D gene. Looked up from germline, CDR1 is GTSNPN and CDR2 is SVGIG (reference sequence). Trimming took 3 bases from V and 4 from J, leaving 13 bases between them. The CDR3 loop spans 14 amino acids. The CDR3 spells CAWSAAPLNQPQHF. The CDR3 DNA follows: TGTGCCTGGAGCGCGGCCCCCCTAAATCAGCCCCAGCATTTT.

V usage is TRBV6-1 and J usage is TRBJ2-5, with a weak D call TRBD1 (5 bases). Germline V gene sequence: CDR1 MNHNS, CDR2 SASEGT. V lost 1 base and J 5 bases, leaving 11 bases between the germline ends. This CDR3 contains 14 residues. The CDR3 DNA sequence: TGTGCCAGCAGTGAAGGAACAGGCTTGGAGACCCAGTACTTC. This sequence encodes CASSEGTGLETQYF.

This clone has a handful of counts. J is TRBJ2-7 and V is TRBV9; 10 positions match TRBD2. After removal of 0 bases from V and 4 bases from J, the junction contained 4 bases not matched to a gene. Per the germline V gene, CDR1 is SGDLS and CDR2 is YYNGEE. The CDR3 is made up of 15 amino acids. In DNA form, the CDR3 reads TGTGCCAGCAGCGTAGGGCCTAGCGGGAGTTACGAGCAGTACTTC. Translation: CASSVGPSGSYEQYF.

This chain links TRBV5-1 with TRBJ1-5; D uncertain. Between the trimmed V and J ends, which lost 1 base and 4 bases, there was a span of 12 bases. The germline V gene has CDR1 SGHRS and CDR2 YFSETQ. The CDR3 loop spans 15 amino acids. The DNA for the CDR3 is TGCGCCAGCAGCTTGACCCATGGCAGTAATCAGCCCCAGCATTTT. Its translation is CASSLTHGSNQPQHF.

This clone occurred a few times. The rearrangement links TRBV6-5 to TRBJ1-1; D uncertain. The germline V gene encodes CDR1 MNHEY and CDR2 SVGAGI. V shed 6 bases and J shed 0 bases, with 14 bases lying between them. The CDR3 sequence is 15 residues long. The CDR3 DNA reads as TGTGCCAGCAGGCCGCGGGGATGGGTGAACACTGAAGCTTTCTTT. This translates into CASRPRGWVNTEAFF.

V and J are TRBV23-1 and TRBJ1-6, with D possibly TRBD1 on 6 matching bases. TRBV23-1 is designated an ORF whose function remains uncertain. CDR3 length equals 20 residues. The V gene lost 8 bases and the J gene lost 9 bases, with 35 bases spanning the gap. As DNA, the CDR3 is TGCGCCAGCCTCTTAATCGAAGGAACAGGGCGGGCGAGAAGCGGTTCACCCCTCCACTTT. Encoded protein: CASLLIEGTGRARSGSPLHF.

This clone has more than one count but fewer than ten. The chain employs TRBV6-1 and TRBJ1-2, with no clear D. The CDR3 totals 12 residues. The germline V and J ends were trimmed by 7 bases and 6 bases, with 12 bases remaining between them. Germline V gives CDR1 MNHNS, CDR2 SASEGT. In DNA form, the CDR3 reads TGTGCCAGCAAGTCCGCCCCGGATGGCTACACCTTC. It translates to CASKSAPDGYTF.

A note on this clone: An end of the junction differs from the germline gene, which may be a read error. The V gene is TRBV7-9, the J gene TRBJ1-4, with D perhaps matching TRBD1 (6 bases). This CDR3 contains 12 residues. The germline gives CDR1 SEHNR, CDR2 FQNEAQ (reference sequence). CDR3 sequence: CASSLIGQPLGF. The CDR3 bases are TGTGCCAGCAGCTTAATTGGACAGCCCTTAGGGTTT.

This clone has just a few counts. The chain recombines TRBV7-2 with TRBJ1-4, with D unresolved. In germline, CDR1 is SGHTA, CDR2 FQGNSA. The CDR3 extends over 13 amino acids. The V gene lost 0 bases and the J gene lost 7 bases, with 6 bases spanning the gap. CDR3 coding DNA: TGTGCCAGCAGCTTAGCGGGGAGTGAAAAACTGTTTTTT. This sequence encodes CASSLAGSEKLFF. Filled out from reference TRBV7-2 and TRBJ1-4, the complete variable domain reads GAGVSQSPSNKVTEKGKDVELRCDPISGHTALYWYRQSLGQGLEFLIYFQGNSAPDKSGLPSDRFSAERTGGSVSTLTIQRTQQEDSAVYLCASSLAGSEKLFFGSGTQLSVL.

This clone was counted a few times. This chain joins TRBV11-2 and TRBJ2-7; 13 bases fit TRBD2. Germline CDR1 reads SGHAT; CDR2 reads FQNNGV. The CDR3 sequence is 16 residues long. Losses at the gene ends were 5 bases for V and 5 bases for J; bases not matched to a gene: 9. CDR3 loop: CASSAGLAGESDEQYF. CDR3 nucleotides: TGTGCCAGCAGCGCCGGACTAGCGGGAGAATCGGACGAGCAGTACTTC.

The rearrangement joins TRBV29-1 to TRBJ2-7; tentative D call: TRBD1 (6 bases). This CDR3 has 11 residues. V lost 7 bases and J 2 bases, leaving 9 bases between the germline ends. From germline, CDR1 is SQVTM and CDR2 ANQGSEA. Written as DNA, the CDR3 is TGCAGCGCCCGGACAGCCTACGAGCAGTACTTC. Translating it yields CSARTAYEQYF.

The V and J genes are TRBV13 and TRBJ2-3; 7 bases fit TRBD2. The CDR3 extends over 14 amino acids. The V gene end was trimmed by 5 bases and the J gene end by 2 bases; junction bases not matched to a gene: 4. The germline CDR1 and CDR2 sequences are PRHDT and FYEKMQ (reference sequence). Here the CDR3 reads CASSQRDYTDTQYF. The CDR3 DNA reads TGTGCCAGCAGCCAACGGGACTACACAGATACGCAGTATTTT.

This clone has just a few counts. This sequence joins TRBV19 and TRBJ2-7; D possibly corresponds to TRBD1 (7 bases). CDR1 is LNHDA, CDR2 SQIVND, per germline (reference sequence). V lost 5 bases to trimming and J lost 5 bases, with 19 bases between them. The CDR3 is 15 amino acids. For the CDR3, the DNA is TGTGCCAGTAGTCGTAAGACAGGGACTGGCCACGAGCAGTACTTC. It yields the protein CASSRKTGTGHEQYF.

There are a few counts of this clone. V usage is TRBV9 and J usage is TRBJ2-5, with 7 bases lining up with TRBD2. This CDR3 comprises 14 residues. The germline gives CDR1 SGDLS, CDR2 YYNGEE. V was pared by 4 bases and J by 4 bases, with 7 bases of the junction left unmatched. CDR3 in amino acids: CASSPGGGAETQYF. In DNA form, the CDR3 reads TGTGCCAGCAGCCCGGGGGGAGGGGCAGAGACCCAGTACTTC.